Following are 26 T cell receptor beta chains from one sample sequenced in a study of graft-versus-host responses after intestinal transplantation. TCRdb's copy holds only in-frame clones and misses some; the assay was immunoSEQ multiplex PCR. This table has more than 100,000 clones, approximately 94% appearing once. No antigen has been identified for these receptors. The sequences come from unstimulated CD8+ T cells sorted from spleen or lymph node cells, collected before intestinal transplant. These receptor sequences come from a human donor who received an intestinal transplant.

The V gene is TRBV12-5, the J gene TRBJ2-6, with D unresolved. Trimming shortened V by 4 bases and J by 1 base, and 11 bases separated the two germline ends. The V gene's germline CDR1 is LGHNT and CDR2 FRNRAP. The CDR3 loop spans 16 amino acids. The CDR3 DNA reads as TGTGCTAGTGGTTCGGTTGCCTTTTCTGGGGCCAACGTCCTGACTTTC. This sequence encodes CASGSVAFSGANVLTF. Together with reference TRBV12-5 and TRBJ2-6, the CDR3 gives the full variable domain: DARVTQTPRHKVTEMGQEVTMRCQPILGHNTVFWYRQTMMQGLELLAYFRNRAPLDDSGMPKDRFSAEMPDATLATLKIQPSEPRDSAVYFCASGSVAFSGANVLTFGAGSRLTVL.

The chain is built from TRBV28 and TRBJ2-2, with unresolved D. From germline, CDR1 is MDHEN and CDR2 SYDVKM. Deletions cut 5 bases from V and 5 bases from J, with 9 bases between. This CDR3 spans 13 amino acids. CDR3 in amino acids: CASSPGRTGELFF. The CDR3 DNA sequence: TGTGCCAGCAGTCCGGGCCGTACCGGGGAGCTGTTTTTT.

The rearrangement uses TRBV5-5 and TRBJ2-7; TRBD1 matches at 11 bases. V shed 0 bases and J 3 bases; nucleotides not matched to a gene: 5. CDR1 is SGHKS, CDR2 YYEKEE, per germline (reference sequence). The CDR3 spans 16 residues. The CDR3 coding sequence is TGTGCCAGCAGCTTGGGCGGACAGGGGGCGAACTACGAGCAGTACTTC. It translates to CASSLGGQGANYEQYF.

The gene calls are TRBV4-1 and TRBJ2-7; 7 nucleotides match TRBD1. V lost 0 bases to trimming and J lost 0 bases; unmatched junction nucleotides: 5. CDR3 length: 16 amino acids. CDR1 and CDR2 from the germline V gene are MGHRA and YSYEKL. CDR3 sequence (DNA): TGCGCCAGCAGCCAAGAAAGGGACAGCAACTCCTACGAGCAGTACTTC. Translated, it gives CASSQERDSNSYEQYF.

This sequence joins TRBV4-1 and TRBJ2-5; D gene ambiguous. The CDR3 length is 15 residues. V dropped 0 bases and J dropped 0 bases, with 8 bases sitting between them. Germline values: CDR1 MGHRA, CDR2 YSYEKL. In DNA form, the CDR3 reads TGCGCCAGCAGCCAAGATCCCAGCCACCAAGAGACCCAGTACTTC. This codes for CASSQDPSHQETQYF.

The genes are TRBV6-5 and TRBJ1-3, with D unresolved. V was clipped by 6 bases and J by 3 bases, with 12 bases between them. Per the germline V gene, CDR1 is MNHEY and CDR2 is SVGAGI. This CDR3 comprises 14 residues. CDR3 DNA: TGTGCCAGCAGCCCCGGGCAGGTTGGAAACACCATATATTTT. Amino acids: CASSPGQVGNTIYF.

The V gene is TRBV11-2, the J gene TRBJ2-5, with D perhaps matching TRBD2 (6 bases). V lost 3 bases to trimming and J lost 5 bases, with 7 bases between them. CDR3 length: 12 residues. The germline CDR1 and CDR2 sequences are SGHAT and FQNNGV. The CDR3 loop is CASSFGGETQYF. Here the CDR3 DNA reads TGTGCCAGCAGCTTTGGAGGGGAGACCCAGTACTTC.

This sequence joins TRBV9 and TRBJ2-5; D not resolved. The germline V gene has CDR1 SGDLS and CDR2 YYNGEE. The CDR3 consists of 15 residues. V gave up 0 bases and J gave up 7 bases, with 16 bases separating them. CDR3 nucleotide sequence: TGTGCCAGCAGCGTAGATGGGTTAACCGGAGCGACCCAGTACTTC. As protein: CASSVDGLTGATQYF.

The chain recombines TRBV7-9 with TRBJ2-2, with 13 bases matching TRBD2. CDR1 is SEHNR and CDR2 is FQNEAQ in the germline V gene (reference sequence). This CDR3 comprises 16 residues. V gave up 6 bases and J gave up 5 bases; unmatched junction bases: 6. In nucleotides, the CDR3 is TGTGCCAGCAGACCCCCGACTAGCGGGGGGACCGGGGAGCTGTTTTTT. Translating gives CASRPPTSGGTGELFF.

This clone has a single count. The CDR3 DNA reads as TGTGCCAGCAGCTTAACGGGGTGGGCAGGGGGAATGAACACTGAAGCTTTCTTT. It translates to CASSLTGWAGGMNTEAFF. J is TRBJ1-1 and V is TRBV13, with TRBD1 matching over 7 bases. After removal of 2 bases from V and 0 bases from J, the junction contained 12 bases not matched to a gene. This CDR3 has 18 amino acids. Germline values: CDR1 PRHDT, CDR2 FYEKMQ (reference sequence). The full variable domain, rest sourced from reference TRBV13 and TRBJ1-1, is AAGVIQSPRHLIKEKRETATLKCYPIPRHDTVYWYQQGPGQDPQFLISFYEKMQSDKGSIPDRFSAQQFSDYHSELNMSSLELGDSALYFCASSLTGWAGGMNTEAFFGQGTRLTVV.

V and J are TRBV7-9 and TRBJ2-3, with unresolved D. V was clipped by 4 bases and J by 5 bases, with 10 bases between them. Germline values: CDR1 SEHNR, CDR2 FQNEAQ (reference sequence). This CDR3 is 13 amino acids long. The chain's CDR3 is CASSSPIVDTQYF. Here the CDR3 DNA reads TGTGCCAGCAGCTCGCCGATTGTAGATACGCAGTATTTT.

The chain joins TRBV14 to TRBJ1-2; D call uncertain. V was trimmed by 8 bases and J by 2 bases, leaving 9 bases between them. CDR3 length equals 12 residues. Germline-derived CDR1 and CDR2 are SGHDN and FVKESK. CDR3 region: CASAPVNYGYTF. The DNA of the CDR3 is TGTGCCAGCGCGCCCGTCAACTATGGCTACACCTTC.

This sequence joins TRBV19 and TRBJ2-1, with TRBD1 identical over 8 bases. The CDR3 runs 14 residues. Germline V gene lookup returns CDR1 LNHDA and CDR2 SQIVND (reference sequence). V was pared by 6 bases and J by 3 bases, with 4 bases of the junction left unmatched. In nucleotides, the CDR3 is TGTGCCAGTAGCGGACAGGGTTTCTACAATGAGCAGTTCTTC. This translates into CASSGQGFYNEQFF.

The rearrangement joins TRBV6-5 to TRBJ2-7, with D uncertain. Germline assignment: CDR1 MNHEY and CDR2 SVGAGI. Trimming pared 6 bases from V and 0 bases from J, leaving 15 bases between. The CDR3 runs to 15 residues. The CDR3 protein is CASRLDALSSYEQYF. The CDR3 coding sequence is TGTGCCAGCAGATTAGACGCTTTAAGCTCCTACGAGCAGTACTTC.

Here the CDR3 reads CASSSVLPGQGYKPQHF. CDR3 nucleotides: TGTGCCAGCAGCTCCGTTTTGCCGGGACAGGGCTATAAGCCCCAGCATTTT. This chain links TRBV7-8 with TRBJ1-5; 9 positions agree with TRBD1. Germline V CDR1 and CDR2: SGHVS, FQNEAQ. J gave up 8 bases and V 4 bases, and 15 bases lay outside the gene matches. The CDR3 sequence is 17 residues long.

The rearrangement joins TRBV7-8 to TRBJ2-1; TRBD2 matches 9 bases. The length of the CDR3 is 16 residues. V lost 5 bases and J lost 5; bases outside the gene matches: 10. The germline gives CDR1 SGHVS, CDR2 FQNEAQ. CDR3 DNA: TGTGCCAGCAGCCAGGCCGGGACTAGCATTGACAATGAGCAGTTCTTC. This gives the protein CASSQAGTSIDNEQFF. Filled out from reference TRBV7-8 and TRBJ2-1, the complete variable domain reads GAGVSQSPRYKVAKRGQDVALRCDPISGHVSLFWYQQALGQGPEFLTYFQNEAQLDKSGLPSDRFFAERPEGSVSTLKIQRTQQEDSAVYLCASSQAGTSIDNEQFFGPGTRLTVL.

This clone was seen only once. The genes are TRBV7-9 and TRBJ1-2, with TRBD1 identical over 8 bases. The CDR3 has 17 amino acids. Germline V lookup: CDR1 SEHNR, CDR2 FQNEAQ (reference sequence). Losses at the gene ends were 4 bases for V and 3 bases for J; bases not matched to a gene: 13. The DNA for the CDR3 is TGTGCCAGCAGCTCCATTCCCACGGACAGGGCAGACTATGGCTACACCTTC. Amino acids: CASSSIPTDRADYGYTF. The whole variable domain, filled in from reference TRBV7-9 and TRBJ1-2, reads DTGVSQNPRHKITKRGQNVTFRCDPISEHNRLYWYRQTLGQGPEFLTYFQNEAQLEKSRLLSDRFSAERPKGSFSTLEIQRTEQGDSAMYLCASSSIPTDRADYGYTFGSGTRLTVV.

J is TRBJ1-1 and V is TRBV5-1; a possible D gene is TRBD1 (5 bases). The germline gives CDR1 SGHRS, CDR2 YFSETQ. Trimming removed 0 bases at V and 7 bases at J, with 16 bases between. This CDR3 spans 15 amino acids. This chain's CDR3 is CASSLGRGKPLEAFF. DNA for the CDR3: TGCGCCAGCAGCTTGGGACGGGGCAAGCCCCTTGAAGCTTTCTTT.

The CDR3 coding sequence is TGTGCCAGCAGGCGGGCCTACGAGCAGTACTTC. It is translated as CASRRAYEQYF. The V call is TRBV6-1, the J call TRBJ2-5, with TRBD2 as a possible D gene (5 bases). Judging by the DNA end, TRBJ2-7 fits better; the J call may be wrong. This CDR3 has 11 residues. Germline values: CDR1 MNHNS, CDR2 SASEGT.

This chain's CDR3 is CASKRTAEAFF. The CDR3 DNA reads TGTGCCAGTAAGCGAACGGCTGAAGCTTTCTTT. This chain connects TRBV19 to TRBJ1-1; D uncertain. Per the germline V gene, CDR1 is LNHDA and CDR2 is SQIVND (reference sequence). Trimming took 7 bases from V and 6 from J, leaving 9 bases between them. The CDR3 sequence is 11 residues long. Together with reference TRBV19 and TRBJ1-1, the CDR3 gives the full variable domain: DGGITQSPKYLFRKEGQNVTLSCEQNLNHDAMYWYRQDPGQGLRLIYYSQIVNDFQKGDIAEGYSVSREKKESFPLTVTSAQKNPTAFYLCASKRTAEAFFGQGTRLTVV.

The chain uses TRBV10-3 and TRBJ2-5; D uncertain. Germline values: CDR1 ENHRY, CDR2 SYGVKD. This CDR3 spans 15 amino acids. The V end lost 4 bases, the J end lost 2 bases, and 14 bases lay between the germline ends. The CDR3 region has the DNA TGTGCCATCAGTGGTGGAACAGAGCGTCAAGAGACCCAGTACTTC. Translated, it gives CAISGGTERQETQYF.

This clone was seen a handful of times. The V call is TRBV7-9, the J call TRBJ2-7, with TRBD1 identical over 7 bases. The CDR3 extends over 15 amino acids. Germline V gene lookup returns CDR1 SEHNR and CDR2 FQNEAQ (reference sequence). V was pared by 8 bases and J by 2 bases, with 12 bases of the junction left unmatched. The CDR3 region has the DNA TGTGCCAGCGGGGGATCGGGACAGTTCCCCTACGAGCAGTACTTC. Translating gives CASGGSGQFPYEQYF. Supplemented by reference TRBV7-9 and TRBJ2-7, the full variable domain reads DTGVSQNPRHKITKRGQNVTFRCDPISEHNRLYWYRQTLGQGPEFLTYFQNEAQLEKSRLLSDRFSAERPKGSFSTLEIQRTEQGDSAMYLCASGGSGQFPYEQYFGPGTRLTVT.

This clone was observed a few times. Within the sample, other DNA sequences also encode this same CDR3. The CDR3 spells CASSISVGTEAFF. In DNA form, the CDR3 reads TGTGCCAGTAGTATTAGCGTGGGCACTGAAGCTTTCTTT. The V gene is TRBV19, the J gene TRBJ1-1; D call uncertain. This CDR3 is built from 13 residues. The ends were cut back, 3 bases at V and 4 bases at J, with 9 bases in the middle. CDR1 is LNHDA, CDR2 SQIVND, per germline (reference sequence).

The chain joins TRBV7-9 to TRBJ1-2; D unresolved. Looked up from germline, CDR1 is SEHNR and CDR2 is FQNEAQ (reference sequence). There are 12 residues in the CDR3. The V gene lost 7 bases and the J gene lost 8 bases, with 14 bases spanning the gap. The CDR3 coding sequence is TGTGCCAGCAAGACGTATTATGGCGGCTACACCTTC. Translated: CASKTYYGGYTF.

There are a few counts of this clone. This chain uses TRBV27 with TRBJ2-5; weak D call: TRBD2 (5 bases). The CDR3 loop spans 15 amino acids. Germline V gene data show CDR1 as MNHEY and CDR2 as SMNVEV (reference sequence). The germline V and J ends were trimmed by 2 bases and 4 bases, with 14 bases remaining between them. The DNA for the CDR3 is TGTGCCAGCAGTTTAGGTGCCGCTGCGGGAGAGACCCAGTACTTC. Its protein is CASSLGAAAGETQYF.

This sequence joins TRBV18 and TRBJ2-3, with D unresolved. The CDR3 is made up of 13 amino acids. Germline loops: CDR1 KGHSH, CDR2 LQKENI. V lost 0 bases to trimming and J lost 3 bases, with 4 bases between them. The CDR3 reads CASSPPATDTQYF. The CDR3 nucleotides are TGTGCCAGCTCACCACCGGCTACAGATACGCAGTATTTT.